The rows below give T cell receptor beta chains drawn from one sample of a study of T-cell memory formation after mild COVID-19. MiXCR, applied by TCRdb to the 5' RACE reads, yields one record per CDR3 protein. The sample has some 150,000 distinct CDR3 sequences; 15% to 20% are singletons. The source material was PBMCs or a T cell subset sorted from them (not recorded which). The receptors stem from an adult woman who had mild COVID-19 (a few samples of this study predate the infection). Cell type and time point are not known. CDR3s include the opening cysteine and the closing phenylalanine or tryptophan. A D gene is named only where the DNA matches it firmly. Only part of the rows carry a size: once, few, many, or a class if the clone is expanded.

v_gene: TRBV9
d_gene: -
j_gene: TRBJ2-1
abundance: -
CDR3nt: TGTGCCAGCAGCGTAGCACTAGCAAGCTACAATGAGCAGTTCTTC
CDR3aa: CASSVALASYNEQFF

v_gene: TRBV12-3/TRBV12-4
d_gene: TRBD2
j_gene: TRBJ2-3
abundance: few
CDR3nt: TGTGCCAGCAGTTTAGCGGGGGGGAGGGCAGATACGCAGTATTTT
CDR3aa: CASSLAGGRADTQYF

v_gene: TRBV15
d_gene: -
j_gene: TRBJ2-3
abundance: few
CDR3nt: TGTGCCACCAGCAGAGATCCCCTAGTTACCACAGATACGCAGTATTTT
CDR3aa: CATSRDPLVTTDTQYF

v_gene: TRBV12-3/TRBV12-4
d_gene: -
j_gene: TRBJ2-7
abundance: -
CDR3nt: TGTGCCAGCAGTCAATTTGGACACGGTTACGAGCAGTACTTC
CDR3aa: CASSQFGHGYEQYF

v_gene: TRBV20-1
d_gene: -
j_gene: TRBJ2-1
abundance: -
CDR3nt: TGCAGTGCCAGAGGGGGAAGAGGAGTGTCCAATGAGCAGTTCTTC
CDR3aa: CSARGGRGVSNEQFF

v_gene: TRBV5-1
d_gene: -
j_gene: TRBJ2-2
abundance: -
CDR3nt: TGCGCCAGCAGCTTAGGAGGGGGTACGGACACCGGGGAGCTGTTTTTT
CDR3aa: CASSLGGGTDTGELFF

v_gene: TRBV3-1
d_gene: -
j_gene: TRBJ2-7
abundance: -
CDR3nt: TGTGCCAGTTCGGACAGCAGCTCCTACGAGCAGTACTTC
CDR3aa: CASSDSSSYEQYF

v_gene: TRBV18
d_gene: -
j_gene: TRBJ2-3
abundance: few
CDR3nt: TGTGCCAGCTCACCAACCCTAGCTCCGAGCACAGATACGCAGTATTTT
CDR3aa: CASSPTLAPSTDTQYF

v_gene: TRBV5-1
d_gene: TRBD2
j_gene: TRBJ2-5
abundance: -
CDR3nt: TGCGCCAGCAGCCCCGGAGGACTAGCGGCCCCAGGAACCCAGTACTTC
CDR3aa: CASSPGGLAAPGTQYF

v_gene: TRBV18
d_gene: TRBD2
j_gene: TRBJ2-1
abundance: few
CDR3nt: TGTGCCAGCTCACCACCGGGACTAGCGGGGAGCTCCTACAATGAGCAGTTCTTC
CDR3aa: CASSPPGLAGSSYNEQFF

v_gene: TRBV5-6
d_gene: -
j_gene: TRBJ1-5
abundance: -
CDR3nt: TGTGCCAGCAGCTTGGAGGCCTATAGCAATCAGCCCCAGCATTTT
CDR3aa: CASSLEAYSNQPQHF

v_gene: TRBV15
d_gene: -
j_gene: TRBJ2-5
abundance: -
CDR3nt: TGTGCCACCAGCAGAGATTGGGAGACCCAGTACTTC
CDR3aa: CATSRDWETQYF

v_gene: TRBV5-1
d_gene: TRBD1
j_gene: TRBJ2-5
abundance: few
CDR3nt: TGCGCCAGCAGCCGGGACAGTTCGGAGACCCAGTACTTC
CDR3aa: CASSRDSSETQYF

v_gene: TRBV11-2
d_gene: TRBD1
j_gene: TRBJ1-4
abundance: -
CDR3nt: TGTGCCAGCACCAGGACAGGGGGCGCCGGATTTAATGAAAAACTGTTTTTT
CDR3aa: CASTRTGGAGFNEKLFF

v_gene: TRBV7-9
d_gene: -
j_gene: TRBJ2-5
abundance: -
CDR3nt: TGTGCCAGCAGCTTTTTGAAGGGACAAGAGACCCAGTACTTC
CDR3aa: CASSFLKGQETQYF

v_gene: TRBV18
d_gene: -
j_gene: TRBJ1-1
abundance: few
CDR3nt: TGTGCCAGCTCCCCTATGGACGGGAACACTGAAGCTTTCTTT
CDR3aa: CASSPMDGNTEAFF

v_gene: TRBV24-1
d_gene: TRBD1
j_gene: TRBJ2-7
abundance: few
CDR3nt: TGTGCCACCAGTGAAGGACAGGATCCCTACGAGCAGTACTTC
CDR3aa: CATSEGQDPYEQYF

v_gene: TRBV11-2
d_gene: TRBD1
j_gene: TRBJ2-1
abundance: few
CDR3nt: TGTGCCAGCAGCTTGAGGGACAGGGGATCCAATGAGCAGTTCTTC
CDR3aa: CASSLRDRGSNEQFF

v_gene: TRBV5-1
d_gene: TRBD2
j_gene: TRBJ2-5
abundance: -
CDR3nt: TGCGCCAGCAGCCTCCTGGGACAGGGGACTAGCGGGAGGACGGAGACCCAGTACTTC
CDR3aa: CASSLLGQGTSGRTETQYF

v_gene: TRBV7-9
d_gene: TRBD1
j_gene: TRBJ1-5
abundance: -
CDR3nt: TGTGCCAGCAGCGATACAGGGGTTTTAAGCAATCAGCCCCAGCATTTT
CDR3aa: CASSDTGVLSNQPQHF

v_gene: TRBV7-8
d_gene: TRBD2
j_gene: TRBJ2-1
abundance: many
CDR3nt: TGTGCCAGCAGCTTAGAGGGCGGGGGGGCATATGAGCAGTTCTTC
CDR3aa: CASSLEGGGAYEQFF

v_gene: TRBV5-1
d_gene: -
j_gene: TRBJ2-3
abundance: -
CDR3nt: TGCGCCAGCAGCACCAATCCTAGCACAGATACGCAGTATTTT
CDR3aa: CASSTNPSTDTQYF

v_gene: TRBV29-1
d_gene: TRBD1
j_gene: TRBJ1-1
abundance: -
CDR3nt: TGCAGCGTCCCAGGACAGGGGAACTGGGGCACTGAAGCTTTCTTT
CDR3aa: CSVPGQGNWGTEAFF

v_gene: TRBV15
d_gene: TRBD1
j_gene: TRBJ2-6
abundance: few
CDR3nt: TGTGCCACCAGCAGGAACAGGGGTACTGGGGCCAACGTCCTGACTTTC
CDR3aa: CATSRNRGTGANVLTF

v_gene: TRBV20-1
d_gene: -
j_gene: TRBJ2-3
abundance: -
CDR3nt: TGCAGTGCTAGAGATCGGGGGAGATCAGATACGCAGTATTTT
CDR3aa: CSARDRGRSDTQYF

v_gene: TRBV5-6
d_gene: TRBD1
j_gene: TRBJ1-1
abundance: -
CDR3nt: TGTGCCAGCAGCCCAGGGGGTAGGCACACTGAAGCTTTCTTT
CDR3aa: CASSPGGRHTEAFF

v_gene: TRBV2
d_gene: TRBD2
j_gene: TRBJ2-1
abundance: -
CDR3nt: TGTGCCAGCAGCCCAAGCGGGGGGGCCTCCGAGCAGTTCTTC
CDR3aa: CASSPSGGASEQFF

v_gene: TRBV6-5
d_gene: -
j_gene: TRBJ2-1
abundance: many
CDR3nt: TGTGCCGTCCGGAGAGGGACGGCAGTCTACAATGAGCAGTTCTTC
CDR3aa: CAVRRGTAVYNEQFF

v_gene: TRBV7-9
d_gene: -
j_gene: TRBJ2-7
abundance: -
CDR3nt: TGTGCCAGCAGCTTAGCTCAGCAGGCCTACGAGCAGTACTTC
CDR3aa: CASSLAQQAYEQYF

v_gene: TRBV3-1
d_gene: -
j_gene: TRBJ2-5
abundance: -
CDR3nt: TGTGCCAGCAGCCCCTCGGGACTCATGTACCAAGAGACCCAGTACTTC
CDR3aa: CASSPSGLMYQETQYF

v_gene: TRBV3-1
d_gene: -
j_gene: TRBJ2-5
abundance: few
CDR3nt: TGTGCCAGCAGCCAAGGTTGGAGGGACCAAGAGACCCAGTACTTC
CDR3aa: CASSQGWRDQETQYF

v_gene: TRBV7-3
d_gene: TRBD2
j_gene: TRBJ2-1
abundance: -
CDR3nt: TGTGCCAGCAGCTCCTCCGGGACTAGTAGCAATGAGCAGTTCTTC
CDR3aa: CASSSSGTSSNEQFF

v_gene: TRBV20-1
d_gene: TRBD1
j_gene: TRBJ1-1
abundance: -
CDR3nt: TGCAGTGCGAGTGGTCCGGGACAGATGTTGAACACTGAAGCTTTCTTT
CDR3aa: CSASGPGQMLNTEAFF

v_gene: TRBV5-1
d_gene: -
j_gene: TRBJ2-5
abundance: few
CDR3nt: TGCGCCAGCAGCTTGGATAGCGGAGCAGGGTTAAAGACCCAGTACTTC
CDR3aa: CASSLDSGAGLKTQYF

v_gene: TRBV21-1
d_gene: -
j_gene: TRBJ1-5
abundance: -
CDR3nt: TGTGCCAGCAGCAAAGTTGTGGAGGGACAGGGTTCGCGTCAGCCCCAGCATTTT
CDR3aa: CASSKVVEGQGSRQPQHF

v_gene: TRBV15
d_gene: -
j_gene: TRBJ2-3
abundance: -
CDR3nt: TGTGCCACCAGCAGACGTCAGGGGACAGATACGCAGTATTTT
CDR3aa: CATSRRQGTDTQYF

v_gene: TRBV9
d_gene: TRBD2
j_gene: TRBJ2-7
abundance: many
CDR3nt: TGTGCCAGCAGCAACCGGGGCCGGAGCGGGAGTCCTGACGAGCAGTACTTC
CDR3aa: CASSNRGRSGSPDEQYF

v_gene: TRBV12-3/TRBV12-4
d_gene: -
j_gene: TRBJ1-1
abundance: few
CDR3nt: TGTGCCAGCAGTCAGGACTTAGTAAACACTGAAGCTTTCTTT
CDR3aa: CASSQDLVNTEAFF

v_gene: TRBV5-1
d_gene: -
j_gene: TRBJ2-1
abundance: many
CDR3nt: TGCGCCAGCAGCTTGGGAGCAGGGATAAATTACAATGAGCAGTTCTTC
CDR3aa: CASSLGAGINYNEQFF

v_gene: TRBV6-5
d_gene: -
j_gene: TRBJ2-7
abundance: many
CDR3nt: TGTGCCAGCAGTCCCGATTTTCAAAGGAGCTACGAGCAGTACTTC
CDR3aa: CASSPDFQRSYEQYF